This T cell receptor (beta chain) is drawn from a study of monozygotic twins with inflammatory bowel disease. The CDR3 has 17 amino acids. Germline assignment: CDR1 SGHTA and CDR2 FQGNSA. Blood (under 2.6 ml) was collected from every donor individually. TCRdb reprocessed the 5' RACE reads and keeps a single row for each CDR3 protein, giving no DNA. The sample totals about 330,000 distinct CDR3 sequences. This receptor was taken from a human donor with ulcerative colitis or Crohn's disease, or a healthy co-twin of an affected twin (not recorded which). The sample comprised blood. The chain is built from TRBV7-2 and TRBJ2-5; there is no DNA to check the TCRdb D call of TRBD1. The CDR3 sequence is CASRKPGSGAREETQYF.